This T cell receptor (beta chain) comes out of a study of cytomegalovirus exposure and HLA in healthy donors. The study, taken as a whole, reports: Most TCR sequences proved rare, with some public TCRs found in many donors. TCR beta chains numbering 164 were designated cytomegalovirus-associated. TCR clusters originating in the first cohort tended to co-occur in the roughly 120 validation repertoires, according to a later analysis.

With respect to this clone: Its antigen is currently unknown.

Between the trimmed V and J ends, which lost 5 bases and 0 bases, there was a span of 11 bases. CDR1 and CDR2 (germline): MNHEY, SMNVEV (reference sequence). CDR3 size: 14 residues. Measured with immunoSEQ multiplex PCR; TCRdb has only the in-frame clones, and not every one. The table shows 150,000 or so clones, with about 86% occurring only once. The donors belonged to the roughly 110-subject validation cohort, separate from the roughly 650-subject first cohort. The sequence was collected from a human donor in good health. Sample: PBMCs. This chain connects TRBV27 to TRBJ2-7, with no clear D. CDR3: CASSPRLNSYEQYF. The CDR3 DNA follows: TGTGCCAGCAGTCCAAGACTCAACTCCTACGAGCAGTACTTC.